These T cell receptor beta chains were read from a single sample in a study of T cell changes during pregnancy in multiple sclerosis. Here immunoSEQ multiplex PCR was the method, and the copy in TCRdb shows in-frame clones only, minus some. The sample yields about 46,000 clones, around 93% seen once. Sequenced here: CD8+ T cells from peripheral blood mononuclear cells, sampled in the first trimester of pregnancy. The source of these receptors is a female donor with multiple sclerosis, enrolled in a pregnancy study. The CDR3 runs from the conserved cysteine through the conserved F or W. Each record gives: V gene, clone size, D gene, J gene, CDR3 DNA, CDR3 protein. D genes are given only for firm matches. Clone size is not always given. Where it is, it says once, few, many or a class for expanded clones.

>TRBV18|-|-|TRBJ2-7
TGTGCCAGCTCCCGCTTGGGGGGGGGCGATGAGCAGTACTTC
CASSRLGGGDEQYF
>TRBV28|-|-|TRBJ2-2
TGTGCCAGCAGCCATGACAGGAGGAACACCGGGGAGCTGTTTTTT
CASSHDRRNTGELFF
>TRBV30|-|-|TRBJ1-1
TGTGCCTGGGCAATGACAGCTGAAGCTTTCTTT
CAWAMTAEAFF
>TRBV27|once|-|TRBJ1-2
TGTGCCAGCAGTTTATCGATCGGTCTGTTTACTAGTTACACCTTC
CASSLSIGLFTSYTF
>TRBV27|-|TRBD1|TRBJ1-2
TGTGCCAGCAGTCCTCTAACCGGGACAGACTATGGCTACACCTTC
CASSPLTGTDYGYTF
>TRBV7-3|once|-|TRBJ2-5
TGTGCCAGCAGCTTTCCCGGGGGGACCCAGTACTTC
CASSFPGGTQYF
>TRBV13|-|-|TRBJ2-1
TGTGCCAGCAGCTCAAACAGGGTGTTGAATGAGCAGTTCTTC
CASSSNRVLNEQFF
>TRBV29-1|-|-|TRBJ2-6
TGCAGCGTTGAAGAGCGGGACCCTGGACGGAGCTCTGGGGCCAACGTCCTGACTTTC
CSVEERDPGRSSGANVLTF
>TRBV6-6|-|-|TRBJ2-1
TGTGCCAGCGGATCAACGGGGTTGGGGTACAATGAGCAGTTCTTC
CASGSTGLGYNEQFF
>TRBV9|-|-|TRBJ2-7
TGTGCCAGCAGCGCCTCCGGGACAACTACCTACGAGCAGTACTTC
CASSASGTTTYEQYF
>TRBV4-3|-|TRBD2|TRBJ2-7
TGCGCCAGCAGCCAAGTGAGGATAGGACTAGCGGGGGCGCTGACTATTAACTACGAGCAGTACTTC
CASSQVRIGLAGALTINYEQYF
>TRBV4-1|-|TRBD2|TRBJ2-1
TGCGCCAGCAGCCAGGGAGGACTAGCGGGAGGTGATGAGCAGTTCTTC
CASSQGGLAGGDEQFF
>TRBV19|-|-|TRBJ1-2
TGTGCCAGTAGCCCCCGGGGGGCCGCTAACTATGGCTACACCTTC
CASSPRGAANYGYTF
>TRBV27|-|TRBD2|TRBJ2-7
TGTGCCAGCAGTTCGCTAGCGGGAGGGCCCTACGAGCAGTACTTC
CASSSLAGGPYEQYF
>TRBV4-1|-|TRBD1|TRBJ2-5
TGCGCCAGCAGCCAAGGTCCGGCAGGGGGCTCAAGAGAGACCCAGTACTTC
CASSQGPAGGSRETQYF
>TRBV10-3|-|-|TRBJ2-7
TGTGCCACCCTTGATGGTGGTAGCGGCTCCTACGAGCAGTACTTC
CATLDGGSGSYEQYF
>TRBV11-2|-|-|TRBJ1-1
TGTGCCAGCAGTCGCGAGGCTAGGCAGAAGAACACTGAAGCTTTCTTT
CASSREARQKNTEAFF
>TRBV4-3|once|-|TRBJ2-2
TGCGCCAGCAGCCATTTCATGGTGGCAGTGTCGTACACCGGGGAGCTGTTTTTT
CASSHFMVAVSYTGELFF
>TRBV15|-|TRBD2|TRBJ2-5
TGTGCCACCAGCACCCTAGCGGGAGGCCCAGGCCGGGAGACCCAGTACTTC
CATSTLAGGPGRETQYF
>TRBV29-1|few|-|TRBJ1-1
TGCAGCGTTGAGGTGACAGTGAACACTGAAGCTTTCTTT
CSVEVTVNTEAFF
>TRBV2|-|-|TRBJ1-5
TGTGCCAGCAGTGCTAGGAGGGAATGGGATGGCGGCAATCAGCCCCAGCATTTT
CASSARREWDGGNQPQHF
>TRBV27|-|-|TRBJ2-5
TGTGCCAGCAGTTTATCGGAGGTAGAGACCCAGTACTTC
CASSLSEVETQYF
>TRBV6-1|few|-|TRBJ1-1
TGTGCCAGCAGTGAGAGTGGGAGAGGCCCCATGAACACTGAAGCTTTCTTT
CASSESGRGPMNTEAFF
>TRBV7-3|-|TRBD2|TRBJ2-3
TGTGCCAGCAGCTCCGGGACTAGCTCCACAGATACGCAGTATTTT
CASSSGTSSTDTQYF
>TRBV27|-|-|TRBJ1-1
TGTGCCAGCAGTATATACAGGGACCACACTGAAGCTTTCTTT
CASSIYRDHTEAFF
>TRBV27|few|-|TRBJ2-7
TGTGCCAGCAGTCACAGGGAATCCTACGAGCAGTACTTC
CASSHRESYEQYF
>TRBV4-1|-|TRBD1|TRBJ1-1
TGCGCCAGCAGCCCGGACAGGGACTCGGTGGGGAAAGCTTTCTTT
CASSPDRDSVGKAFF
>TRBV13|-|-|TRBJ2-1
TGTGCCAGCAGCTTAGGGGCAGGGGTTTACAATGAGCAGTTCTTC
CASSLGAGVYNEQFF
>TRBV5-8|-|-|TRBJ1-4
TGTGCCAGCAGCTTACCCGGAGACGTAGATGAAAAACTGTTTTTT
CASSLPGDVDEKLFF
>TRBV5-6|once|-|TRBJ1-1
TGTGCCAGCAGCGGGGCCGGAACTTTCTTT
CASSGAGTFF
>TRBV5-8|-|-|TRBJ2-5
TGTGCCAGCAGCTCCTCCCAGTACCAAGAGACCCAGTACTTC
CASSSSQYQETQYF
>TRBV6-1|-|-|TRBJ2-7
TGTGCCAGCAGCCTCGGACAGACCTACGAGCAGTACTTC
CASSLGQTYEQYF
>TRBV2|-|-|TRBJ1-5
TGTGCCAGCAGGCCCAGGGGCCATCAGCCCCAGCATTTT
CASRPRGHQPQHF
>TRBV27|-|TRBD2|TRBJ2-7
TGTGCCAGCAGTTTATGGGGGACTAGTAACGAGCAGTACTTC
CASSLWGTSNEQYF
>TRBV7-2|-|TRBD2|TRBJ2-1
TGTGCCAGCAGCTTCTTAGCGGGAGGGCTAGGTGAGCAGTTCTTC
CASSFLAGGLGEQFF
>TRBV4-1|-|TRBD2|TRBJ2-5
TGCGCCAGCAGCTCCCGGGCTAGCGGGAGAGAGACCCAGTACTTC
CASSSRASGRETQYF
>TRBV6-6|-|-|TRBJ1-5
TGTGCCACCAAGACAGGCCAGGGGCCCCAGCATTTT
CATKTGQGPQHF
>TRBV9|-|TRBD2|TRBJ2-2
TGTGCCAGCAGCGCTCCCGGGACTAGCGGGAGGTGGACCGGGGAGCTGTTTTTT
CASSAPGTSGRWTGELFF
>TRBV29-1|-|-|TRBJ1-1
TGCAGCGTTAAGACGGGGTCCCCTGAAGCTTTCTTT
CSVKTGSPEAFF
>TRBV28|once|TRBD1|TRBJ2-7
TGTGCCAGCAGCCTCCGGGACAGCCCCTACGAGCAGTACTTC
CASSLRDSPYEQYF